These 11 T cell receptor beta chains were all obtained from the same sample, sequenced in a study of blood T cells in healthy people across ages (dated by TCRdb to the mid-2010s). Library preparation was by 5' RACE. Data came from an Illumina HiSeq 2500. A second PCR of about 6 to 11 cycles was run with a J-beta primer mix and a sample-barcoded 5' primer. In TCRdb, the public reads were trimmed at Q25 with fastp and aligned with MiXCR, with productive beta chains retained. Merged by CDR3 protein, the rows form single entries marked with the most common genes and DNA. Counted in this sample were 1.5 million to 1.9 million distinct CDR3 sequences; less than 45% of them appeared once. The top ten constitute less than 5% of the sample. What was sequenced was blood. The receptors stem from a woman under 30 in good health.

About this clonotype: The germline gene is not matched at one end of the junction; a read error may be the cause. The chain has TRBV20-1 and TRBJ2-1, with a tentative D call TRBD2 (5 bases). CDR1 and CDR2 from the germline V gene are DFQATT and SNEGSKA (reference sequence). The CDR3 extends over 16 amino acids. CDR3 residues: CSAGDLLASSYNEQFF. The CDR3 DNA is TGCAGTGCTGGAGATCTTCTAGCTAGCTCCTACAATGAGCAGTTCTTC.

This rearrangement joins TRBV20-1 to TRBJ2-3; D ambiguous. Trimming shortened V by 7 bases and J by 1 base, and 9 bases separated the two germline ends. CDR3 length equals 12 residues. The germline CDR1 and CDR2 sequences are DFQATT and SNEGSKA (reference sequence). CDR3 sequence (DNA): TGCAGTGTATTTTGGGGCACAGATACGCAGTATTTT. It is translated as CSVFWGTDTQYF.

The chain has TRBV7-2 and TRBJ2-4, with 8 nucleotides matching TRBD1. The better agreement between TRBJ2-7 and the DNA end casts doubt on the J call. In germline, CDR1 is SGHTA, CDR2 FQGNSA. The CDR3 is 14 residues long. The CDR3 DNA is TGTGCCAGCAGCACGGGACAGGTGGACTACGAGCAGTACTTC. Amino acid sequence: CASSTGQVDYEQYF.

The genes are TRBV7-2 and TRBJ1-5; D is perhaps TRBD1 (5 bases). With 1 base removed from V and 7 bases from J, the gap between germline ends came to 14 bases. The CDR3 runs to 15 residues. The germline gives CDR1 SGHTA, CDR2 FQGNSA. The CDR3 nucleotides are TGTGCCAGCAGCTTAGATGGGGGTACTGGGCAGCCCCAGCATTTT. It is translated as CASSLDGGTGQPQHF.

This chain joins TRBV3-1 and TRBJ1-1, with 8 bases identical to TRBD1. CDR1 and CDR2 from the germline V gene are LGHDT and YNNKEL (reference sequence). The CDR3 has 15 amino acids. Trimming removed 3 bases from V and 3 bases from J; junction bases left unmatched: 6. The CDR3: CASSHSGTGHTEAFF. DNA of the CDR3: TGTGCCAGCAGCCATTCCGGGACAGGCCACACTGAAGCTTTCTTT.

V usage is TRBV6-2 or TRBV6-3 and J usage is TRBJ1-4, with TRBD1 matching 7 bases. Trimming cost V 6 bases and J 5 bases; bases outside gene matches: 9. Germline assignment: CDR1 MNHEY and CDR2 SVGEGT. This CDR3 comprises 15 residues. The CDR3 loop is CASRERTGTNEKLFF. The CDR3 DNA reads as TGTGCCAGCAGAGAACGGACAGGAACGAATGAAAAACTGTTTTTT.

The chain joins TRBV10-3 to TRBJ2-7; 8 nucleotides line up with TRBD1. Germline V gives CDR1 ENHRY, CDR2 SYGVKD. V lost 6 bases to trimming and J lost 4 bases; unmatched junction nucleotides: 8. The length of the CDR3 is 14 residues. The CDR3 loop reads CAIRAGTGEYEQYF. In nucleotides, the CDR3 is TGTGCCATCAGAGCCGGGACAGGAGAATACGAGCAGTACTTC.

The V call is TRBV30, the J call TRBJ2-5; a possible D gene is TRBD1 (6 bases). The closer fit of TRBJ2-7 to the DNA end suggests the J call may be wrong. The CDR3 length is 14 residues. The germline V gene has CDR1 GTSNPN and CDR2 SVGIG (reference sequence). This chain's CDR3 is CAWSVLGHIYEQYF. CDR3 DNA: TGTGCCTGGAGTGTACTGGGACACATCTACGAGCAGTACTTC.

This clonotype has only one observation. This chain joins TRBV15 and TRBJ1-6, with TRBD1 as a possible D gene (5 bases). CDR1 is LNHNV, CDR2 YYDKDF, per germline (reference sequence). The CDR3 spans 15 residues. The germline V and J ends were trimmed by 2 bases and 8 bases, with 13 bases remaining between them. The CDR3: CATSRSWTPDSPLHF. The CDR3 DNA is TGTGCCACCAGCAGAAGCTGGACACCTGATTCACCCCTCCACTTT.

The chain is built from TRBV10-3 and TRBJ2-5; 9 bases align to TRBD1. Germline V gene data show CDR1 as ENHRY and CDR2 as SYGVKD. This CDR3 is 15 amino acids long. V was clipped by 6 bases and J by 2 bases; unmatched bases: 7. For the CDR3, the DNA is TGTGCCATCAGCCCCGGGACAGGGATACAAGAGACCCAGTACTTC. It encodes CAISPGTGIQETQYF.

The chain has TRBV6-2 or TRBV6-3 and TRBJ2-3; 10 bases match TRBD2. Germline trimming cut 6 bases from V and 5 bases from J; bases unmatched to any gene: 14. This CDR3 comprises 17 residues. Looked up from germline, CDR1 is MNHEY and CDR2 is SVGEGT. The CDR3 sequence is CASSPPRKRGGRDTQYF. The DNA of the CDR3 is TGTGCCAGCAGCCCTCCCCGCAAGCGGGGGGGCCGAGATACGCAGTATTTT.